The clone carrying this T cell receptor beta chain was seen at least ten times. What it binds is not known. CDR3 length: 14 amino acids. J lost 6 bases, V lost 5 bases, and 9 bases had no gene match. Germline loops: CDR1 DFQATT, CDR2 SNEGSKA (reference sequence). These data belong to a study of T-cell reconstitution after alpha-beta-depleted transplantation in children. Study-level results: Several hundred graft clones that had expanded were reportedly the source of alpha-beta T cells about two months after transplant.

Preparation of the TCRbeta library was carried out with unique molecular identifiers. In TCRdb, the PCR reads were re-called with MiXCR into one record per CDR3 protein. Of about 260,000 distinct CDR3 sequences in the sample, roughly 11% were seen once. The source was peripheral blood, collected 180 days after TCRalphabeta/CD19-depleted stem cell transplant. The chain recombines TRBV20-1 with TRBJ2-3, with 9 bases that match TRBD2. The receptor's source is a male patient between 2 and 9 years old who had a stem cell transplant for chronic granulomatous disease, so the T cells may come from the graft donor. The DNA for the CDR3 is TGCAGTGCTCAGGGCGGGAGGGCCGGTGATACGCAGTATTTT. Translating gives CSAQGGRAGDTQYF.